The entry below describes one TCR beta chain. A multiplex PCR was run with 60 Vbeta primers and 13 Jbeta primers. Method: immunoSEQ multiplex PCR; TCRdb's copy keeps in-frame clones and lacks some. The table lists 150,000 to 200,000 clones, around 83% of them singletons. The CDR3 spans 17 residues. Germline CDR1 is LNHNV and CDR2 is YYDKDF (reference sequence). Germline trimming cut 4 bases from V and 8 bases from J; bases unmatched to any gene: 9. This entry comes from a study of cytomegalovirus exposure and HLA in healthy donors. The sequence was collected from a woman younger than 30 in good health and CMV-seronegative. The sequenced sample was PBMCs. This chain links TRBV15 with TRBJ2-1; 15 bases are shared with TRBD2. CDR3 sequence reads: CATSKPGLAGGSDEQFF. CDR3 DNA sequence: TGTGCCACCAGCAAACCGGGACTAGCGGGAGGTTCCGATGAGCAGTTCTTC. Combining the CDR3 with reference TRBV15 and TRBJ2-1 gives the whole variable domain DAMVIQNPRYQVTQFGKPVTLSCSQTLNHNVMYWYQQKSSQAPKLLFHYYDKDFNNEADTPDNFQSRRPNTSFCFLDIRSPGLGDTAMYLCATSKPGLAGGSDEQFFGPGTRLTVL.